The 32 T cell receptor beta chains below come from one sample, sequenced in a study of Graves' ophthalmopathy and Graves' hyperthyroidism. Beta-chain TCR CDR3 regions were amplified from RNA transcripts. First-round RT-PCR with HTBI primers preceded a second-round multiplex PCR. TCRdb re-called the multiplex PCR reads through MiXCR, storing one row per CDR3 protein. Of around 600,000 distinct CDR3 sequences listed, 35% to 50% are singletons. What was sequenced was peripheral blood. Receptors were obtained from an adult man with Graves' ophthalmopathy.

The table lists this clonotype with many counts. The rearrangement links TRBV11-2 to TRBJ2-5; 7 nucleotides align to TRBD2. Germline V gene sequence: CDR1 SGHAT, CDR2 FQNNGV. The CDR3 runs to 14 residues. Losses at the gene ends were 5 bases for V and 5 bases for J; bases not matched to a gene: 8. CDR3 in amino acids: CASSMTSRRETQYF. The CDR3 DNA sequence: TGTGCCAGCAGCATGACTAGCCGGCGGGAGACCCAGTACTTC. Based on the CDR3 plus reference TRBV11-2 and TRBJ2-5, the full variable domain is EAGVAQSPRYKIIEKRQSVAFWCNPISGHATLYWYQQILGQGPKLLIQFQNNGVVDDSQLPKDRFSAERLKGVDSTLKIQPAKLEDSAVYLCASSMTSRRETQYFGPGTRLLVL.

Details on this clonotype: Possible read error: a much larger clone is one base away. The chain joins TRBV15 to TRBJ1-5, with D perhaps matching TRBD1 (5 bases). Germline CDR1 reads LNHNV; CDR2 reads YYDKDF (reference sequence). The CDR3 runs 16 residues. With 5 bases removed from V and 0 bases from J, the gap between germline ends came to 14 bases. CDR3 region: CATSPHRTCSNQPQHF. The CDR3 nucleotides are TGTGCCACCAGCCCTCACAGGACCTGTAGCAATCAGCCCCAGCATTTT.

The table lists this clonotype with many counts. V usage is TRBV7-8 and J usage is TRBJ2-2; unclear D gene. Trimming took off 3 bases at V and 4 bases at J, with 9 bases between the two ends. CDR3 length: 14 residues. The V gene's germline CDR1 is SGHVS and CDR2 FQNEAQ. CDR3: CASSLGVGTGELFF. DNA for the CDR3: TGTGCCAGCAGCTTGGGCGTCGGCACCGGGGAGCTGTTTTTT. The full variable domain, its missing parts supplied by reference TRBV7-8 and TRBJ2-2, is GAGVSQSPRYKVAKRGQDVALRCDPISGHVSLFWYQQALGQGPEFLTYFQNEAQLDKSGLPSDRFFAERPEGSVSTLKIQRTQQEDSAVYLCASSLGVGTGELFFGEGSRLTVL.

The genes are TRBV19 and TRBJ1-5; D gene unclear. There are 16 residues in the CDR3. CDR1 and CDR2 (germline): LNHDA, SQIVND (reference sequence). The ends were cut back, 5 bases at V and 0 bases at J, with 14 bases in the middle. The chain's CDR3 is CASSAARAPSNQPQHF. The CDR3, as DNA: TGTGCCAGTAGTGCAGCCCGGGCACCTAGCAATCAGCCCCAGCATTTT.

CDR3 in amino acids: CASSHRASANEQFF. CDR3 in DNA: TGTGCCAGCAGCCACCGGGCTAGCGCCAATGAGCAGTTCTTC. V and J are TRBV4-2 and TRBJ2-1; D might be TRBD2 (6 bases). This CDR3 region has 14 residues. Per germline, CDR1 LGHNA and CDR2 YNFKEQ. Trimming took off 3 bases at V and 6 bases at J, with 12 bases between the two ends.

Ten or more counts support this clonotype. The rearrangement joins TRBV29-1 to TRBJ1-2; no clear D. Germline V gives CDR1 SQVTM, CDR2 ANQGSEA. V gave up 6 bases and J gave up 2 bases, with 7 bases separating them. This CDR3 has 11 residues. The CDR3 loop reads CSVRLNYGYTF. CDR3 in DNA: TGCAGCGTCCGACTGAACTATGGCTACACCTTC.

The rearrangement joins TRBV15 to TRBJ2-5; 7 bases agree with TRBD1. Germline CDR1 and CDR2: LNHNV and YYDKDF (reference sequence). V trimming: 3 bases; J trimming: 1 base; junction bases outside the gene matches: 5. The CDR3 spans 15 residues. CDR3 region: CATSSARQGQETQYF. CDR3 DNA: TGTGCCACCAGCAGCGCTAGACAGGGCCAAGAGACCCAGTACTTC.

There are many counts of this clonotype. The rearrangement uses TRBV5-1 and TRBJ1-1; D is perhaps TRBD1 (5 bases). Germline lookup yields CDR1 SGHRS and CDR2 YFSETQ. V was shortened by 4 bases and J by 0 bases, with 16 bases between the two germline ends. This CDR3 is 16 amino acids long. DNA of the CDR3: TGCGCCAGCAGCAAGAACATCCAGGGAATGAACACTGAAGCTTTCTTT. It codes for CASSKNIQGMNTEAFF.

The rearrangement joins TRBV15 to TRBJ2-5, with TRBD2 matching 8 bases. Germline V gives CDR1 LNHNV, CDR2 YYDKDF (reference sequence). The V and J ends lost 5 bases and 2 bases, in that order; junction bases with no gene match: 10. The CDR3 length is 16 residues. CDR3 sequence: CATSRLAGGRQETQYF. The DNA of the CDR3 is TGTGCCACCAGCCGCCTGGCGGGGGGCAGACAAGAGACCCAGTACTTC.

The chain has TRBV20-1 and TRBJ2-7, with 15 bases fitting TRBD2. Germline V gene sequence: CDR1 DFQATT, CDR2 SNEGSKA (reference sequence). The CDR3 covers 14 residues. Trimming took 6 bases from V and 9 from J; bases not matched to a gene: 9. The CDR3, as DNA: TGCAGTGCAGGGACTAGCGGGGGGCCAGATACGCAGTACTTC. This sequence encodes CSAGTSGGPDTQYF.

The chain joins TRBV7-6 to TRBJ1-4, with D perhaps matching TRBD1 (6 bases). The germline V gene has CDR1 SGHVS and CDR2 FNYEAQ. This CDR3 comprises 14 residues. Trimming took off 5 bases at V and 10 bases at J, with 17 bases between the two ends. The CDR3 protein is CASSPRVAQGKLFF. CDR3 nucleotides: TGTGCCAGCAGCCCGAGGGTAGCACAGGGAAAACTGTTTTTT.

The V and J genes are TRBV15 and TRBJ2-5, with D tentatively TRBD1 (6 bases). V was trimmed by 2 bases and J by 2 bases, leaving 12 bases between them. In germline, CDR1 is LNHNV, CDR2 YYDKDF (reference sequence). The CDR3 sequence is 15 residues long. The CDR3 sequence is CATSRPQGQQETQYF. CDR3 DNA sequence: TGTGCCACCAGCAGACCCCAGGGACAACAAGAGACCCAGTACTTC.

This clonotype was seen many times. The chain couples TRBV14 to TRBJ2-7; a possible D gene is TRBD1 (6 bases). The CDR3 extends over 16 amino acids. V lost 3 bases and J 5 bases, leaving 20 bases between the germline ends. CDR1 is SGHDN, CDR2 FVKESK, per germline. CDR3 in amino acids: CASSHATPTGSNEQYF. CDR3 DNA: TGTGCCAGCAGCCATGCAACGCCAACAGGGTCCAACGAGCAGTACTTC.

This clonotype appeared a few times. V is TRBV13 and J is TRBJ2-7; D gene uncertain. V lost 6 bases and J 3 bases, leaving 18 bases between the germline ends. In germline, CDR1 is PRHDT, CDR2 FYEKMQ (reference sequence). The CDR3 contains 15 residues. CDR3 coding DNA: TGTGCCAGCAGGGAAGGTCCCGTTAAAAACTACGAGCAGTACTTC. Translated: CASREGPVKNYEQYF.

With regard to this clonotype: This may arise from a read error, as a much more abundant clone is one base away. The CDR3 nucleotides read TGTGCCGGCAGAACAGGGCATAACACTGAAGCTTTCTTT. This gives the protein CAGRTGHNTEAFF. The chain uses TRBV10-3 and TRBJ1-1; D is possibly TRBD1 (6 bases). Between the trimmed V and J ends, which lost 11 bases and 2 bases, there was a span of 15 bases. The CDR3 sequence is 13 residues long. Germline lookup yields CDR1 ENHRY and CDR2 SYGVKD.

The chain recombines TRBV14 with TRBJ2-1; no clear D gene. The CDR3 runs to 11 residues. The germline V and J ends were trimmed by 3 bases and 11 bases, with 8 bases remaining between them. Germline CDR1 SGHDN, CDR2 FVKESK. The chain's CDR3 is CASSQGDKQFF. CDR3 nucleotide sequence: TGTGCCAGCAGCCAGGGTGATAAGCAGTTCTTC.

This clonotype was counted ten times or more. The CDR3 reads CASSFAGEQYF. CDR3 sequence (DNA): TGTGCCAGCAGTTTCGCCGGGGAGCAGTACTTC. The chain joins TRBV12-3 or TRBV12-4 to TRBJ2-7, with D uncertain. CDR3 length: 11 residues. The V gene lost 3 bases and the J gene lost 7 bases, with 7 bases spanning the gap.

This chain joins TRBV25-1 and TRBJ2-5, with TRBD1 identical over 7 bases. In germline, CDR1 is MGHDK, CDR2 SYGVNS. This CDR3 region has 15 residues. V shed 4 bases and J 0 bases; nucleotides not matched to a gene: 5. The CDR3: CASSVADRYQETQYF. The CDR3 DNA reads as TGTGCCAGCAGTGTTGCGGACAGGTACCAAGAGACCCAGTACTTC.

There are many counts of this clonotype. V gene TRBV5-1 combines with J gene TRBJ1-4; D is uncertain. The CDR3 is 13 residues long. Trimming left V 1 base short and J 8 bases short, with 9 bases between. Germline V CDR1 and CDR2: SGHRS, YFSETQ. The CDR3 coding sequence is TGCGCCAGCAGCTTGTCTCCCGGGGAAAAACTGTTTTTT. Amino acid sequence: CASSLSPGEKLFF.

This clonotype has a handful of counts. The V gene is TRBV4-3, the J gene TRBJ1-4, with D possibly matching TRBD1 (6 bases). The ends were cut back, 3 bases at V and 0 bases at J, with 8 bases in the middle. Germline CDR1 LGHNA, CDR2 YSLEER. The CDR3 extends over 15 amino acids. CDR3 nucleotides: TGCGCCAGCAGCCAGGGGGCTGCAACTAATGAAAAACTGTTTTTT. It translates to CASSQGAATNEKLFF.

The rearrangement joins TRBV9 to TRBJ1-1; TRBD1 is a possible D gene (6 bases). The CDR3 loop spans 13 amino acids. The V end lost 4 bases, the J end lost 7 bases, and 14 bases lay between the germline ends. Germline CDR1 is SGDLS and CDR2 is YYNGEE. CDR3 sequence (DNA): TGTGCCAGCAGCCAGCTCAGGGGACTTGAAGCTTTCTTT. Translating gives CASSQLRGLEAFF.

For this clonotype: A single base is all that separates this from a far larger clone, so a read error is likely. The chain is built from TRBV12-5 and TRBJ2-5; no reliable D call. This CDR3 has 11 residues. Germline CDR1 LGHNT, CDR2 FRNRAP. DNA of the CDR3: TGTGCTAGTGGCCTCGGAGAGACCCGGTACTTC. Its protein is CASGLGETRYF. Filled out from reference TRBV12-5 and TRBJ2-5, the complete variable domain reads DARVTQTPRHKVTEMGQEVTMRCQPILGHNTVFWYRQTMMQGLELLAYFRNRAPLDDSGMPKDRFSAEMPDATLATLKIQPSEPRDSAVYFCASGLGETRYFGPGTRLLVL.

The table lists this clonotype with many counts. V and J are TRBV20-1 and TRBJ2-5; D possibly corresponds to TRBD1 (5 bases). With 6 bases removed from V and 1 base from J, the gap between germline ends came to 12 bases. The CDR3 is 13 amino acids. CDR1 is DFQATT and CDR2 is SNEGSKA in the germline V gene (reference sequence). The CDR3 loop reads CSAHDSRQETQYF. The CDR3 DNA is TGCAGTGCACATGACAGTCGCCAAGAGACCCAGTACTTC.

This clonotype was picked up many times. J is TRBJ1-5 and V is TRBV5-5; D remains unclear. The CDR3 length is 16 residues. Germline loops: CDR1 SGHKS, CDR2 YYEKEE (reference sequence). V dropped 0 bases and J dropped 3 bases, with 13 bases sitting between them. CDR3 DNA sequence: TGTGCCAGCAGCTTGGCCCACAGTTTATTCAATCAGCCCCAGCATTTT. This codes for CASSLAHSLFNQPQHF. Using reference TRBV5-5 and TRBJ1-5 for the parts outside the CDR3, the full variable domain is DAGVTQSPTHLIKTRGQQVTLRCSPISGHKSVSWYQQVLGQGPQFIFQYYEKEERGRGNFPDRFSARQFPNYSSELNVNALLLGDSALYLCASSLAHSLFNQPQHFGDGTRLSIL.

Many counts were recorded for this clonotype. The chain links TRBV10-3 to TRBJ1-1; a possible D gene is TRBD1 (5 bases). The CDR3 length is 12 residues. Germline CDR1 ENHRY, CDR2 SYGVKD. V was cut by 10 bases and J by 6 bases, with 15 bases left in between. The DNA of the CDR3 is TGTGCCAGCTCCAGGGTTGTCGCTGAAGCTTTCTTT. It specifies CASSRVVAEAFF.

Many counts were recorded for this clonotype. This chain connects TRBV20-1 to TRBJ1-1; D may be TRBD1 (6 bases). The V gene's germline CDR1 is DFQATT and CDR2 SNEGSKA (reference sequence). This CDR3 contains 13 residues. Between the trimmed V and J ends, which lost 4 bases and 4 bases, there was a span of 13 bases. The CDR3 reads CSATKQGGTEAFF. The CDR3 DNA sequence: TGCAGTGCTACTAAACAGGGTGGCACTGAAGCTTTCTTT.

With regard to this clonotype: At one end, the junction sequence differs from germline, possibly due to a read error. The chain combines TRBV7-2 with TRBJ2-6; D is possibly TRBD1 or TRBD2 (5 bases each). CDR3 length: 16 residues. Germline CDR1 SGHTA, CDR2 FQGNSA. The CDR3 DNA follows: TGTGCCAGCAGCTTGCTTCCCCGGGGTGGGGGCAACGTCCTGACTTTC. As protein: CASSLLPRGGGNVLTF.

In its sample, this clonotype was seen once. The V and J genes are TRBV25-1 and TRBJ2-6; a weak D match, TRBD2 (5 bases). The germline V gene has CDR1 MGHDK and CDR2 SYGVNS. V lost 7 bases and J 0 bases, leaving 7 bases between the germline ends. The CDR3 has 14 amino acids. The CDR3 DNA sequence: TGTGCCAGCATGCGGGCCTCTGGGGCCAACGTCCTGACTTTC. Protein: CASMRASGANVLTF.

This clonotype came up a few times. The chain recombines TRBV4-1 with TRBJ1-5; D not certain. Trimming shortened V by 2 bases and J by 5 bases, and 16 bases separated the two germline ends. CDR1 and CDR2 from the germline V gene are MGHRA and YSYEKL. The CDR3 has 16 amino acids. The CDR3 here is CASSQPHLRRDQPQHF. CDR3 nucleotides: TGCGCCAGCAGCCAACCCCATTTGAGGAGGGATCAGCCCCAGCATTTT.

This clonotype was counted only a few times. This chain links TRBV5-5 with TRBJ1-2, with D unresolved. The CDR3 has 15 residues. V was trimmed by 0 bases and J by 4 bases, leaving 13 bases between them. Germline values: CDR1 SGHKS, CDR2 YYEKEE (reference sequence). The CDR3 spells CASSLAGFIGYGYTF. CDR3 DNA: TGTGCCAGCAGCTTGGCGGGGTTCATCGGCTATGGCTACACCTTC.

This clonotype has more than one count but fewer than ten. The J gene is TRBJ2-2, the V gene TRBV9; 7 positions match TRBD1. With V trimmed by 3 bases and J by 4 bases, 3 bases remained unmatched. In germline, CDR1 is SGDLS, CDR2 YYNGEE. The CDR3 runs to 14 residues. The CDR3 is CASSATGATGELFF. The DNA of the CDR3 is TGTGCCAGCAGCGCTACAGGGGCCACCGGGGAGCTGTTTTTT.

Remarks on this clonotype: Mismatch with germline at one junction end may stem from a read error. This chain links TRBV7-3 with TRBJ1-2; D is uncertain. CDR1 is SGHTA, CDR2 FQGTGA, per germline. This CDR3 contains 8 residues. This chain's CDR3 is CASSLARF. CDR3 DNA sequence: TGTGCCAGCAGCTTAGCTCGTTTC. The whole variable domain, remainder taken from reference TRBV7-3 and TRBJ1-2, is GAGVSQTPSNKVTEKGKYVELRCDPISGHTALYWYRQSLGQGPEFLIYFQGTGAADDSGLPNDRFFAVRPEGSVSTLKIQRTERGDSAVYLCASSLARFGSGTRLTVV.